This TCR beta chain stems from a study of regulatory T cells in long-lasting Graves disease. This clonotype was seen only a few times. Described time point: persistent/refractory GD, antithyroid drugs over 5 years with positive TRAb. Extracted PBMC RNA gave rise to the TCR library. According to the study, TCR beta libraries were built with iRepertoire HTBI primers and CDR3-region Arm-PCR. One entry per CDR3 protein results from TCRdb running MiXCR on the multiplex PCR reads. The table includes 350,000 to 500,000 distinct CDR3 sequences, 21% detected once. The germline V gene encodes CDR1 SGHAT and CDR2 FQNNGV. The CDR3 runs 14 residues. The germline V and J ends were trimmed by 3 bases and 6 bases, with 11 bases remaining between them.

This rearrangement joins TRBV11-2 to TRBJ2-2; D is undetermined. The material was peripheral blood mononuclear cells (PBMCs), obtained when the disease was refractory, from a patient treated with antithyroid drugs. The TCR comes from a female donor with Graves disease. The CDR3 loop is CASSFTPWAGELFF. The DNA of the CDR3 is TGTGCCAGCAGCTTTACCCCGTGGGCCGGGGAGCTGTTTTTT.